The clone carrying this T cell receptor beta chain was found once. Its antigen remains unknown. Sequencing was performed with immunoSEQ multiplex PCR; in TCRdb, only in-frame clones are kept and a portion is missing. This sample has over 100,000 clones, with 88% found just once. These data are taken from a study of cytomegalovirus exposure and HLA in healthy donors. As for the study in general: The 95 to 150 validation repertoires used a platform that matched the one used for the approximately 700 first-cohort repertoires, as a later analysis reported. Regarding the study as a whole: It was reported that the classifier diagnosed cytomegalovirus status with high specificity and sensitivity in both the original and validation cohorts.

The TCR originated in a young woman in good health and CMV-seronegative. The sequenced sample consisted of PBMCs.

CDR3 residues: CASSYSTTGDTEAFF. The CDR3 DNA is TGTGCCAGCAGTTACTCGACTACAGGGGATACTGAAGCTTTCTTT. J is TRBJ1-1 and V is TRBV6-5; 7 nucleotides align to TRBD1. Germline V gene sequence: CDR1 MNHEY, CDR2 SVGAGI. J was trimmed by 5 bases and V by 0 bases; bases with no gene match: 6. The length of the CDR3 is 15 residues.